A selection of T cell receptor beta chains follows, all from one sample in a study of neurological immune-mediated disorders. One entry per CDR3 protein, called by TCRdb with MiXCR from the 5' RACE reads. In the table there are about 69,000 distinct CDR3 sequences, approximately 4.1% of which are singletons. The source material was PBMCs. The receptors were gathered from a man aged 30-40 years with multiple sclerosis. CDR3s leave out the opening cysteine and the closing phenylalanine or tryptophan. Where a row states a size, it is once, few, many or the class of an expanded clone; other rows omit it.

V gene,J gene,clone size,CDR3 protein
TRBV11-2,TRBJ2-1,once,ASSFWAQGNEQF
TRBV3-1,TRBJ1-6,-,ASSLGRSRDSPLN
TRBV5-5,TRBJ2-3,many,ASSFTSGGPDTQY
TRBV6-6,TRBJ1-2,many,ASSTIRRDLDGYT
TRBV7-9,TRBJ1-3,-,ASRRDRSGNTIY
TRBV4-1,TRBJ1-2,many,ASSQDVAGPRGYT
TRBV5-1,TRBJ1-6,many,ASSLTGYNSPLH
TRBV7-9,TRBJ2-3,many,ASSLGTSGTSTDTQY
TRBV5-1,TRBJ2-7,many,ASRPATGGPYEQY
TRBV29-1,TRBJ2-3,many,SVETAGDTQY
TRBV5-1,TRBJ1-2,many,ASSSVGGDYGYT
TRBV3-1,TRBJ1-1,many,ASSQDLGTVNTEAF
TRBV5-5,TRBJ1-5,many,ASSPILGLGNQPQH
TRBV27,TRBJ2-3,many,ASSFSAAYTDTQY
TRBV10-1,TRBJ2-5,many,ASSESPGQETQY
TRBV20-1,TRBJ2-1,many,SAYGTGNNEQF
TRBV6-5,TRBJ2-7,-,ASSYPSQGEQY
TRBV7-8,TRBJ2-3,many,ASSLYSLAGADTQY
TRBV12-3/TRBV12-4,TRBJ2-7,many,ASSSPGTATYEQY
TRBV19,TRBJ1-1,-,ASSIGTVITEAF
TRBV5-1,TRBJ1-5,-,ASSLGDINQPQN
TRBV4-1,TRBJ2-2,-,ASSQGLATGELF
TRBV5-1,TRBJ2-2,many,ASTHATNTGELF
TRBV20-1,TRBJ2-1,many,SALTGDKVF
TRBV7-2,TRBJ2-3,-,ASSLGLWADTQY
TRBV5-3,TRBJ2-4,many,ARSSTVAKNIQY
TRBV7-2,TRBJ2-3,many,ASSQGLAQDTQY
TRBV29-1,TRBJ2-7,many,SVLVTNEQY
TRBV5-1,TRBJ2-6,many,ASSLDLGSLRANVLT
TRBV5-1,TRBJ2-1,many,ASSFSGGPENEQF
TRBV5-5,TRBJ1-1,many,ASSSGPRTAEAF
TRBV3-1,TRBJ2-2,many,ASSPLAGGPTGELF
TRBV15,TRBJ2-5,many,ATSRDLRVTEEETQY
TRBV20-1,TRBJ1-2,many,SAAPGRRGSNYGYT